This T cell receptor (beta chain) originates from a study of persistence of HIV-infected CD4 T cells. Turning to the study itself: Isolated cells were CMV- and HIV-1 Gag-responding CD4+ T cells.

General study findings and limits: CMV- and Gag-responding cells had lower TCRbeta richness than CD3/CD28-responding cells.

Cells were stimulated with CMV-infected fibroblast lysates at approximately 10 ug/mL. Sorted nonresponding memory CD4+ T cells were CD40L-negative, CD69-negative, CD45RO-high. Donors had CD4+ T cell counts above 400 cells/uL and were CMV-seropositive. Stimulated PBMCs had first been depleted of CD8+ T cells. As to this clone: What it binds is unknown.

Per the germline V gene, CDR1 is LNHNV and CDR2 is YYDKDF (reference sequence). The V and J ends lost 0 bases and 3 bases, in that order; junction bases with no gene match: 2. The CDR3 length is 15 residues. Sequencing used immunoSEQ version 4 in survey mode. The assay was immunoSEQ multiplex PCR, and TCRdb's table has in-frame clones only and misses some. The table lists 50,000 or so clones, over 70% of them singletons. The sequence was obtained from an adult man with HIV who was CMV-seropositive. Material: CD4+ T cells sorted from PBMCs after roughly 20-hour stimulation, obtained from a patient who received antiretroviral therapy. The chain carries TRBV15 and TRBJ2-1, with TRBD2 matching over 7 bases. In DNA, the CDR3 is TGTGCCACCAGCAGAGACCAGCGGGACTACAATGAGCAGTTCTTC. Translated: CATSRDQRDYNEQFF.